Sequencing of this T cell receptor (beta chain) was carried out in a study of OX40 agonist ivuxolimab in advanced cancers. Looking at the study overall: Each patient was given ivuxolimab into a vein every 2 weeks, at 0.01 to 10 mg/kg. Earlier treatment with anti-PD-1, anti-PD-L1 or anti-CTLA-4 was permitted, and 35% to 45% had received some. Three partial responders included one hepatocellular carcinoma patient and two cutaneous melanoma patients.

Generated by immunoSEQ multiplex PCR, the TCRdb table keeps only in-frame clones and is missing some. The profile shows roughly 99,000 clones, 91% of them singletons. The CDR3 consists of 15 residues. CDR1 and CDR2 (germline): MGHDK, SYGVNS. V was trimmed by 2 bases and J by 0 bases, leaving 11 bases between them. V and J are TRBV25-1 and TRBJ2-7, with a possible D match to TRBD1 (6 bases). The source was CD4+ or CD8+ T cells sorted from blood, collected in a trial of the OX40 agonist ivuxolimab. The TCR sequence derives from an adult with an advanced solid tumor such as melanoma, head and neck, liver or kidney cancer. CDR3 in DNA: TGTGCCAGCAGTGAACAGGGGTCTCTCTCCTACGAGCAGTACTTC. This translates into CASSEQGSLSYEQYF.